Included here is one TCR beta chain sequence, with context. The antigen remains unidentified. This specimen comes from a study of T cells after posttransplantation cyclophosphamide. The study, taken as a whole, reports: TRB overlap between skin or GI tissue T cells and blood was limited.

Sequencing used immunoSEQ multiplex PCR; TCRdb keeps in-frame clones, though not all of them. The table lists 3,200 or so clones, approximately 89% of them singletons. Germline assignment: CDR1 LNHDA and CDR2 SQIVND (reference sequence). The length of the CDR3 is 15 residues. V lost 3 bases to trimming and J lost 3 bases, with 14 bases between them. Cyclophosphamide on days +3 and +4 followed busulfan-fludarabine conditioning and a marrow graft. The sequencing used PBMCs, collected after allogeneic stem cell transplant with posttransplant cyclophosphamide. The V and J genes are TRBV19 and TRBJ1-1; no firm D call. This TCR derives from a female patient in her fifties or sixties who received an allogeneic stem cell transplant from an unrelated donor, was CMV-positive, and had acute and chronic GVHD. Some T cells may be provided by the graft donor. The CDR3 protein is CASSIGRVPDTEAFF. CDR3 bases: TGTGCCAGTAGTATTGGGAGGGTACCGGACACTGAAGCTTTCTTT.